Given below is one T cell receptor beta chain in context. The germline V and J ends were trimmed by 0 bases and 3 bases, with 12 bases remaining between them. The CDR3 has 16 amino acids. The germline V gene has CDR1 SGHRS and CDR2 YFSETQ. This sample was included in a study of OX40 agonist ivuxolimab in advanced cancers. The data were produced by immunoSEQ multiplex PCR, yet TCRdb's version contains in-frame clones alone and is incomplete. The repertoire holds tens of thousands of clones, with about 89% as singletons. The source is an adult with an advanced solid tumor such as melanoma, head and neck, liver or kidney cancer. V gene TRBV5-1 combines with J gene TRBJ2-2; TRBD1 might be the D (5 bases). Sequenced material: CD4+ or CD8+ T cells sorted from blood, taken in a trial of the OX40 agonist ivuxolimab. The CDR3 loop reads CASSLGGSFYTGELFF. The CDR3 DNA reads TGCGCCAGCAGCTTGGGGGGCAGCTTTTACACCGGGGAGCTGTTTTTT.